This T cell receptor beta chain was captured in a study of shared clonotypes between healthy human individuals. Study-wide points: Researchers sampled blood only, noting tissue repertoires likely differ.

The V gene's germline CDR1 is SGHDT and CDR2 YYEEEE. Trimming shortened V by 2 bases and J by 4 bases, and 9 bases separated the two germline ends. The CDR3 has 13 amino acids. The authors' processing: ImmunoSEQ gave junction-only sequences without quality scores, so filtering differed. Clones were read by immunoSEQ multiplex PCR, and TCRdb kept only the in-frame ones, dropping some. V, J and clone size derive from that table, while D and trimming were established from the DNA sequence. The sample consists of 2,500,000 or so clones, 90% to 95% of them appearing once. With respect to this clone: The antigen remains unidentified.

Sample: naive CD4+ T cells sorted from blood. The subset denotes: CD45RA+ positively selected. This receptor was identified in a man in his late teens or twenties in good health. The gene calls are TRBV5-6 and TRBJ1-2; no clear D gene. In DNA, the CDR3 is TGTGCCAGCAGCTTTCAGGCAGTCTATGGCTACACCTTC. Its protein is CASSFQAVYGYTF.